This TCR beta chain is drawn from a study of blood T cells in healthy people across ages. Study background: There was about one barcoded beta molecule captured by template switching per two T cells. Study results and limitations: Diversity estimates from one million T cells were considered underestimates.

It was with a sample-barcoded 5' primer and a J-beta primer mix that a second PCR of roughly 7 to 12 cycles was run. TCRdb processed the 5' RACE reads anew with MiXCR; each CDR3 protein has one entry. The data contain 850,000 to 1,100,000 distinct CDR3 sequences, more than 30% of them singletons. CDR3 length: 15 residues. The germline CDR1 and CDR2 sequences are MGHRA and YSYEKL. As regards this clonotype: Its specificity is unknown. With a much larger clone just one base away, this may be a read error.

This rearrangement joins TRBV4-1 to TRBJ2-1; 11 bases are shared with TRBD2. The J call is uncertain, as TRBJ2-7 better fits the DNA end. The TCR was taken from a man younger than 30 in good health. Material: blood. This chain's CDR3 is CASSQTSGGGDEQYF. CDR3 in DNA: TGCGCCAGCAGCCAAACTAGCGGGGGAGGGGATGAGCAGTACTTC.